These 4 T cell receptor beta chains originate from one sample sequenced in a study of T-cell memory formation after mild COVID-19. Each CDR3 protein is one row after TCRdb ran MiXCR on the 5' RACE reads. Altogether some 31,000 distinct CDR3 sequences are present, around 12% being singletons, with the ten largest covering nearly 15%. The specimen was PBMCs or a T cell subset sorted from them (not recorded which). The receptors shown here come from an adult woman who had mild COVID-19 (a few samples of this study predate the infection). Cell type and time point are not known.

This clonotype appeared a few times. The chain employs TRBV10-3 and TRBJ1-2, with 10 bases that match TRBD1. V was clipped by 10 bases and J by 1 base; unmatched bases: 6. The CDR3 runs to 14 residues. In germline, CDR1 is ENHRY, CDR2 SYGVKD. CDR3 region: CATSGTGVNYGYTF. DNA of the CDR3: TGTGCCACCTCCGGGACAGGGGTTAACTATGGCTACACCTTC.

This chain connects TRBV7-9 to TRBJ1-2; D remains unclear. The CDR3 loop spans 15 amino acids. Trimming took off 3 bases at V and 2 bases at J, with 13 bases between the two ends. CDR1 and CDR2 (germline): SEHNR, FQNEAQ (reference sequence). The CDR3 DNA reads as TGTGCCAGCAGCTTGGAGGGTGGGTTGAACTATGGCTACACCTTC. It specifies CASSLEGGLNYGYTF.

CDR3 DNA: TGCAGCGTCGCAGCGGGGGGCTCCTACAATGAGCAGTTCTTC. Amino acids: CSVAAGGSYNEQFF. The genes are TRBV29-1 and TRBJ2-1; 9 bases fit TRBD2. J lost 0 bases, V lost 6 bases, and 3 bases had no gene match. The CDR3 loop spans 14 amino acids. Germline loops: CDR1 SQVTM, CDR2 ANQGSEA.

This clonotype was found many times. The V and J genes are TRBV6-6 and TRBJ2-2; 7 nucleotides agree with TRBD1. The CDR3 loop spans 16 amino acids. Germline lookup yields CDR1 MNHNY and CDR2 SVGAGI (reference sequence). With 0 bases clipped from V and 3 bases from J, the junction kept 4 bases outside the gene matches. CDR3 protein: CASSYSTQGDTGELFF. CDR3 DNA: TGTGCCAGCAGTTACTCGACCCAGGGGGACACCGGGGAGCTGTTTTTT.